This T cell receptor beta chain came from a study of cytomegalovirus exposure and HLA in healthy donors. Assay: immunoSEQ multiplex PCR; the TCRdb copy retains only in-frame clones and omits some. The sample lists 150,000 to 200,000 clones, about nine tenths occurring once. The CDR3 is 15 residues long. The germline V and J ends were trimmed by 4 bases and 4 bases, with 17 bases remaining between them. Germline V gives CDR1 SGHRS, CDR2 YFSETQ. The source material was PBMCs. The chain is built from TRBV5-1 and TRBJ1-1; D is undetermined. The clonotype was recovered from a young man in good health and CMV-seropositive. Here the CDR3 DNA reads TGCGCCAGCAGCAATCGAGACATCGAGGGCACTGAAGCTTTCTTT. Translation: CASSNRDIEGTEAFF.